This T cell receptor beta chain is from a study of blood T cell repertoires in COVID-19. Only in-frame clones appear in the TCRdb table, and some are missing; sequencing was by immunoSEQ multiplex PCR. This sample has 90,000 to 140,000 clones, with 65% to 90% found just once. This clone appeared a few times. The CDR3 has 17 residues. Looked up from germline, CDR1 is SGHAT and CDR2 is FQNNGV. V was clipped by 1 base and J by 2 bases; unmatched bases: 6. The rearrangement uses TRBV11-2 and TRBJ2-7; 12 bases line up with TRBD2. Sequencing input: peripheral blood. The source is a man aged 50 or older with acute or convalescent COVID-19. CDR3 nucleotide sequence: TGTGCCAGCAGCTTAGCTCGGACTAGCGGGGTTACCTACGAGCAGTACTTC. Its translation is CASSLARTSGVTYEQYF.